Presented here are 10 T cell receptor beta chains from one specimen sequenced in a study of blood T cell repertoires in COVID-19. The repertoire was sequenced with immunoSEQ multiplex PCR; TCRdb's copy has only in-frame clones and lacks some. This sample has around 300,000 clones, with around 80% found just once. Sequencing input: peripheral blood. These receptors came from a man aged 25 to 40 with active or convalescent COVID-19.

The CDR3: CASSLKTGPAEAFF. Written as DNA, the CDR3 is TGTGCCAGCAGCCTAAAGACAGGGCCTGCTGAAGCTTTCTTT. The genes are TRBV5-4 and TRBJ1-1; 7 bases line up with TRBD1. Germline-derived CDR1 and CDR2 are SGHNT and YYREEE (reference sequence). The CDR3 is made up of 14 amino acids. V lost 4 bases, J lost 6 bases, and 9 bases stayed unmatched.

The genes are TRBV2 and TRBJ2-2, with D possibly matching TRBD1 (5 bases). The CDR3 covers 14 residues. Germline CDR1 SNHLY, CDR2 FYNNEI. Trimming took off 7 bases at V and 1 base at J, with 10 bases between the two ends. The CDR3 DNA sequence: TGTGCCAGCAAAAGGACACAGAACACCGGGGAGCTGTTTTTT. It is translated as CASKRTQNTGELFF. Based on the CDR3 plus reference TRBV2 and TRBJ2-2, the full variable domain is EPEVTQTPSHQVTQMGQEVILRCVPISNHLYFYWYRQILGQKVEFLVSFYNNEISEKSEIFDDQFSVERPDGSNFTLKIRSTKLEDSAMYFCASKRTQNTGELFFGEGSRLTVL.

The V and J genes are TRBV6-6 and TRBJ2-2, with TRBD1 matching 7 bases. Per germline, CDR1 MNHNY and CDR2 SVGAGI (reference sequence). The CDR3 extends over 19 amino acids. The J segment lost 2 bases and the V segment lost 5 bases, leaving 17 bases of the junction unmatched. CDR3 nucleotide sequence: TGTGCCAGCAGTCACAGATTACAGGGGTCGGCCCTTAACACCGGGGAGCTGTTTTTT. Its translation is CASSHRLQGSALNTGELFF.

The chain recombines TRBV7-8 with TRBJ2-3; TRBD1 aligns across 7 bases. This CDR3 has 15 amino acids. The ends lost 4 bases at V and 2 bases at J; junction bases unmatched: 6. CDR1 SGHVS and CDR2 FQNEAQ come from the germline V gene. DNA of the CDR3: TGTGCCAGCAGCTACCACAGGGGCCCCACAGATACGCAGTATTTT. This encodes CASSYHRGPTDTQYF.

The chain has TRBV21-1 and TRBJ2-7; no DNA check was done on the table's D call, TRBD2. TRBV21-1 is deemed a pseudogene. The CDR3 covers 17 residues. CDR3 sequence (DNA): TGTGCCAGCAGCAACACCGATCCGGGACTAGCCAACTACGAGCAGTACTTC. Translation gives CASSNTDPGLANYEQYF.

This chain joins TRBV30 and TRBJ2-1, with D tentatively TRBD2 (6 bases). The CDR3 is 13 residues long. Trimming stripped 8 bases from V and 2 bases from J, with 13 bases between. Germline CDR1 GTSNPN, CDR2 SVGIG (reference sequence). CDR3 bases: TGTGCCGTGGGGACTGGACCCTACAATGAGCAGTTCTTC. This sequence encodes CAVGTGPYNEQFF.

The chain links TRBV11-2 to TRBJ2-3; 8 bases match TRBD2. The CDR3 runs 15 residues. CDR1 is SGHAT and CDR2 is FQNNGV in the germline V gene. The ends lost 5 bases at V and 1 base at J; junction bases unmatched: 5. The CDR3 DNA is TGTGCCAGCAGCGAGGGGCGGGAGGGCACAGATACGCAGTATTTT. Translation gives CASSEGREGTDTQYF.

V usage is TRBV18 and J usage is TRBJ1-3, with unresolved D. Trimming removed 10 bases at V and 0 bases at J, with 13 bases between. The CDR3 is 14 residues long. CDR1 is KGHSH, CDR2 LQKENI, per germline. CDR3 sequence reads: CATQSTASGNTIYF. The CDR3 DNA follows: TGTGCCACCCAATCCACAGCCTCTGGAAACACCATATATTTT.

The chain recombines TRBV14 with TRBJ2-7; 8 bases line up with TRBD2. Looked up from germline, CDR1 is SGHDN and CDR2 is FVKESK. The CDR3 runs to 14 residues. After removal of 4 bases from V and 6 bases from J, the junction contained 8 bases not matched to a gene. Here the CDR3 reads CASSPGTRTGEQYF. Here the CDR3 DNA reads TGTGCCAGCAGCCCCGGGACTAGGACGGGCGAGCAGTACTTC.

The chain carries TRBV24-1 and TRBJ2-7, with D tentatively TRBD1 (6 bases). This CDR3 has 13 residues. V dropped 7 bases and J dropped 5 bases, with 14 bases sitting between them. The germline V gene has CDR1 KGHDR and CDR2 SFDVKD. This chain's CDR3 is CATSHRERDEQYF. In DNA form, the CDR3 reads TGTGCCACCAGCCACAGGGAAAGGGACGAGCAGTACTTC.